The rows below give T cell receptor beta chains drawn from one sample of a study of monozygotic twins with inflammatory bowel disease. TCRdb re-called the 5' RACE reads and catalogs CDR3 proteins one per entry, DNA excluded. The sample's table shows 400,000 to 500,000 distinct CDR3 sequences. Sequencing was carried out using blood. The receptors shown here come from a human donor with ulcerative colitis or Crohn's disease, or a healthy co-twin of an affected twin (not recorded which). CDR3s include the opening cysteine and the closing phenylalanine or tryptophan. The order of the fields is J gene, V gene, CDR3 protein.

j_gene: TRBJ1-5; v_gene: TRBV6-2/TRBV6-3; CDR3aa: CASSYSTVAGGNQPQHF
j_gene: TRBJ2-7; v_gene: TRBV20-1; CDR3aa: CSAWTSGFYEQYF
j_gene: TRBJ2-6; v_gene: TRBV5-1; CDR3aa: CASSTLRDRVNGANVLTF
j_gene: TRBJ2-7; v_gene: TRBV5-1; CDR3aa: CASMPGHSSYEQYF
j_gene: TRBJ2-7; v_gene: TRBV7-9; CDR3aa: CASSPGLAGFPLRYEQYF
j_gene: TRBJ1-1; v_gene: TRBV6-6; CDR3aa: CASTRTVMNTEAFF
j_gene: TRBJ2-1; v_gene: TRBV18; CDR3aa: CASSIGQGGNEQFF
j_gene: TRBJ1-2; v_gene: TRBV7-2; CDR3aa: CASSIQGVSLNYGYTF
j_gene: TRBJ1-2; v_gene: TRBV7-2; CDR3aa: CASSLEAGGYSF
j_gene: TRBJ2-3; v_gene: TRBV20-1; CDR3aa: CSARDWGGPGTDTQYF
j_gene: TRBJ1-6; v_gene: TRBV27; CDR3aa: CASSLSKRAPLHF
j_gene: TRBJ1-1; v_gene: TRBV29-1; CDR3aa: CSVVTGGWAFF
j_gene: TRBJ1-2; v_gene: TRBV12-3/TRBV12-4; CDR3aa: CASSLSEGPGYTF